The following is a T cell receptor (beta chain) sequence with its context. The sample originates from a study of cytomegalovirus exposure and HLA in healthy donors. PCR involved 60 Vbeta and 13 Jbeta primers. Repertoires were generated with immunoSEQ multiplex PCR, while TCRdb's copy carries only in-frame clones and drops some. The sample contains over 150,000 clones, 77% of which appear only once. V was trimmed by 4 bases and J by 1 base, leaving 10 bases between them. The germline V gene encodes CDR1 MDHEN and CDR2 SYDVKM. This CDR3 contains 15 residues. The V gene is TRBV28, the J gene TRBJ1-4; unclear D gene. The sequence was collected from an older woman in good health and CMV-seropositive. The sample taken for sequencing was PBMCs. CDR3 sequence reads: CASSYISGTNEKLFF. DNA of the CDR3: TGTGCCAGCAGTTACATTAGCGGAACTAATGAAAAACTGTTTTTT.